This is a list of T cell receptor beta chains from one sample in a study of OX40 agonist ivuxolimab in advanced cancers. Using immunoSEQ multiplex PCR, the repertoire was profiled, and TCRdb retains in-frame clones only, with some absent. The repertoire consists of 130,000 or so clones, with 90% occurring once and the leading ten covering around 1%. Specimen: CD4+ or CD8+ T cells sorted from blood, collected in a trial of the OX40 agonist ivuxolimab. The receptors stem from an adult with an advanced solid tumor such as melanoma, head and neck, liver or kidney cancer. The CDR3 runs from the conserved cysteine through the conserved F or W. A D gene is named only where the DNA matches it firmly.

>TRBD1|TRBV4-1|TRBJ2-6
CASSQDDRDSGANVLTF
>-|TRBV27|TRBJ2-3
CASSLYPGADTQYF
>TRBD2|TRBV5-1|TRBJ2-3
CASTALAGTDTQYF
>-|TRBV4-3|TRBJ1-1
CASSQPQGLFTEAFF
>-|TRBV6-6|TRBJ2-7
CASGRARSEQYF
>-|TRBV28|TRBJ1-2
CASNPFRGPYYGYTF
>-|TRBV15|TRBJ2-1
CATSRGHTSHNEQFF
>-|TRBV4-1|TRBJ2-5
CASSQQTLGQETQYF
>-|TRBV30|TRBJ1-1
CAWSLQGRYTEAFF
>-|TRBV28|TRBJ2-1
CASSSRDEQFF
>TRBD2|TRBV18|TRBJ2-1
CASSPGLAINEQFF
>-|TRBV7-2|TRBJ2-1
CAAGTSSYNEQFF
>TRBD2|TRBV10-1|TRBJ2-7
CASSPYFGTSGSANHEQYF